This TCR beta chain was sequenced in a study of Tregs in tolerant kidney transplant recipients. Study-level background: Related graft donors supplied nonmyeloablative bone marrow transplants, and mixed chimerism was transient.

Regarding this clone: Its antigen is as yet unknown. The DNA ends 3 residues before the CDR3 does, and the rest of the CDR3 is filled in from the germline J gene.

CD4+CD25+CD127- Tregs, CD4+CD25- non-Tregs, CD4 and CD8 cells were sorted. Repertoires were generated with immunoSEQ multiplex PCR, while TCRdb's copy carries only in-frame clones and drops some. The sample includes 50,000 or so clones. Notes on the study in general: Validation in larger populations is needed because few patients were studied.

The CDR3 length is 14 residues. The V segment lost 5 bases and the J segment 8 bases; nucleotides outside the gene matches: 8. Germline CDR1 is SGHTA and CDR2 is FQGNSA. This receptor was taken from a human donor who received a combined kidney and bone marrow transplant. This chain uses TRBV7-2 with TRBJ1-4, with 7 positions matching TRBD1. The specimen was CD4+ T cells from blood, collected before the transplant. CDR3 bases read: TGTGCCAGCAGCCCTCCCCCGACAGGGGAAAAA. Translating gives CASSPPPTGEK. The whole CDR3 is CASSPPPTGEKLFF. The full variable domain, its missing parts supplied by reference TRBV7-2 and TRBJ1-4, is GAGVSQSPSNKVTEKGKDVELRCDPISGHTALYWYRQSLGQGLEFLIYFQGNSAPDKSGLPSDRFSAERTGGSVSTLTIQRTQQEDSAVYLCASSPPPTGEKLFFGSGTQLSVL.